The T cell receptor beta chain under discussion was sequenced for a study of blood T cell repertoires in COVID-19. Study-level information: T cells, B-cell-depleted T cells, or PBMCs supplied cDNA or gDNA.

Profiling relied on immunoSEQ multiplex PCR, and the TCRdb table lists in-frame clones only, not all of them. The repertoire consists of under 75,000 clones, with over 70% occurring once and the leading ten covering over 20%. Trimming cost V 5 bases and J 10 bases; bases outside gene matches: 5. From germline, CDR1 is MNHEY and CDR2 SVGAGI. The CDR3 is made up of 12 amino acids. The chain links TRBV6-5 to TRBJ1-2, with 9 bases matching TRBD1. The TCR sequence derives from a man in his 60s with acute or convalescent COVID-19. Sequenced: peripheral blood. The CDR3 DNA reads TGTGCCAGCAGTCCCCGGGACAGGGTCTACACCTTC. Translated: CASSPRDRVYTF.